These 23 T cell receptor beta chains were sequenced from one sample in a study of beta chain features in type 1 diabetes. Study findings and constraints: For Type 1 diabetes patients, all four CD4+ subsets carried TCRB CDR3s that were moderately but significantly shorter.

Expressed TCRB transcripts were sequenced, since all the RNA that had been isolated was reverse transcribed. The data were produced by immunoSEQ multiplex PCR, yet TCRdb's version contains in-frame clones alone and is incomplete. The sample yields 300,000 to 400,000 clones, over 9% seen once. These receptors are not linked to any known antigen. Source material: central memory CD4+ T cells from blood. These TCRs come from a man aged 30-40 years with type 1 diabetes.

The V and J genes are TRBV5-4 and TRBJ1-5, with D tentatively TRBD1 (5 bases). V was clipped by 2 bases and J by 3 bases, with 9 bases between them. From germline, CDR1 is SGHNT and CDR2 YYREEE (reference sequence). The CDR3 contains 14 residues. The CDR3 DNA reads as TGTGCCAGCAGCTTAACCGGGGCCAATCAGCCCCAGCATTTT. Protein product: CASSLTGANQPQHF.

The V call is TRBV6-6, the J call TRBJ2-3; D is undetermined. V was shortened by 6 bases and J by 7 bases, with 8 bases between the two germline ends. The CDR3 length is 11 residues. From germline, CDR1 is MNHNY and CDR2 SVGAGI (reference sequence). As DNA, the CDR3 is TGTGCCAGCAGGGCGGCCTATACGCAGTATTTT. Translated: CASRAAYTQYF.

The V and J genes are TRBV11-2 and TRBJ2-1; D possibly corresponds to TRBD1 (6 bases). The V gene's germline CDR1 is SGHAT and CDR2 FQNNGV. The CDR3 extends over 14 amino acids. Between the trimmed V and J ends, which lost 3 bases and 7 bases, there was a span of 13 bases. The CDR3, as DNA: TGTGCCAGCAGCTTTACAGGGCGCTGGAATGAGCAGTTCTTC. It translates to CASSFTGRWNEQFF.

The V gene is TRBV6-1, the J gene TRBJ2-5; D uncertain. V lost 2 bases, J lost 5 bases, and 3 bases lay in between. The CDR3 extends over 11 amino acids. Looked up from germline, CDR1 is MNHNS and CDR2 is SASEGT. CDR3 sequence: CASSEWETQYF. The DNA for the CDR3 is TGTGCCAGCAGTGAATGGGAGACCCAGTACTTC.

This rearrangement joins TRBV19 to TRBJ2-1; 10 positions agree with TRBD2. The CDR3 loop spans 16 amino acids. J gave up 8 bases and V 4 bases, and 11 bases lay outside the gene matches. Germline V gene sequence: CDR1 LNHDA, CDR2 SQIVND (reference sequence). The CDR3 spells CASSTAPSGRFYEQFF. For the CDR3, the DNA is TGTGCCAGTAGTACCGCGCCTAGCGGGAGATTCTATGAGCAGTTCTTC.

This clone was recorded a few times. CDR3 region: CASSESGSGANVLTF. The CDR3 DNA reads TGTGCCAGCAGTGAATCGGGGTCTGGGGCCAACGTCCTGACTTTC. The chain couples TRBV6-1 to TRBJ2-6, with D perhaps TRBD2 (5 bases). Germline V gene sequence: CDR1 MNHNS, CDR2 SASEGT. The germline V and J ends were trimmed by 2 bases and 1 base, with 6 bases remaining between them. The CDR3 consists of 15 residues.

This clone was seen a handful of times. Only one base separates this from a far larger clonotype, so it likely reflects a read error. V usage is TRBV5-8 and J usage is TRBJ1-4; a weak D match, TRBD1 (6 bases). The CDR3 is 14 residues long. V dropped 2 bases and J dropped 2 bases, with 7 bases sitting between them. Germline assignment: CDR1 SGHTS and CDR2 YDEGEE. This CDR3 is CASSFQGTNEKLFF. The CDR3, as DNA: TGTGCCAGCAGCTTCCAGGGGACTAATGAAAAACTGTTTTTT.

This clone was picked up a small number of times. At the DNA level, this CDR3 is encoded by other sequences in the same sample as well. V gene TRBV4-1 combines with J gene TRBJ1-5; D remains unclear. V shed 0 bases and J shed 4 bases, with 7 bases lying between them. This CDR3 comprises 14 residues. The V gene's germline CDR1 is MGHRA and CDR2 YSYEKL. CDR3 residues: CASSQEGGNQPQHF. In DNA, the CDR3 is TGCGCCAGCAGCCAAGAGGGAGGAAATCAGCCCCAGCATTTT.

V usage is TRBV7-2 and J usage is TRBJ1-3, with 7 nucleotides matching TRBD1. The CDR3 totals 16 residues. The V segment lost 4 bases and the J segment 0 bases; nucleotides outside the gene matches: 6. Germline V gene lookup returns CDR1 SGHTA and CDR2 FQGNSA. The CDR3 sequence is CASSYKGQSSGNTIYF. CDR3 bases: TGTGCCAGCAGCTACAAGGGACAGAGCTCTGGAAACACCATATATTTT.

Only a few counts were recorded for this clone. The chain is built from TRBV11-2 and TRBJ1-2; maybe TRBD1 (6 bases). The CDR3 spans 13 residues. V was cut by 6 bases and J by 6 bases, with 14 bases left in between. The germline CDR1 and CDR2 sequences are SGHAT and FQNNGV. This CDR3 is CASRVTGSDGYTF. The CDR3 DNA reads TGTGCCAGCAGAGTAACAGGGTCGGATGGCTACACCTTC.

The genes are TRBV4-1 and TRBJ2-5; 14 bases map to TRBD2. The CDR3 consists of 17 residues. Germline V gene sequence: CDR1 MGHRA, CDR2 YSYEKL. Losses at the gene ends were 4 bases for V and 1 base for J; bases not matched to a gene: 5. CDR3 region: CASSPGTSGSTQETQYF. For the CDR3, the DNA is TGCGCCAGCAGCCCCGGGACTAGCGGGAGCACCCAAGAGACCCAGTACTTC.

The chain combines TRBV23-1 with TRBJ2-5, with D possibly TRBD1 on 5 matching bases. TRBV23-1 is placed among ORFs of uncertain function. This CDR3 is built from 18 residues. V lost 0 bases, J lost 2 bases, and 19 bases lay in between. This CDR3 reads CASSQSLYPQDRQETQYF. CDR3 nucleotide sequence: TGCGCCAGCAGTCAATCCCTCTACCCTCAAGACAGACAAGAGACCCAGTACTTC.

On this clone: Other DNA sequences in this specimen translate into the identical CDR3. CDR3 DNA sequence: TGTGCCAGCTCACCAGGAACAGGGGGTGACTATGGCTACACCTTC. This translates into CASSPGTGGDYGYTF. The V and J genes are TRBV18 and TRBJ1-2; 8 nucleotides align to TRBD1. Trimming cost V 2 bases and J 3 bases; bases outside gene matches: 5. This CDR3 comprises 15 residues. Germline V lookup: CDR1 KGHSH, CDR2 LQKENI.

This clone was seen a few times. The chain links TRBV28 to TRBJ1-2, with a possible D match to TRBD1 (5 bases). CDR3 length: 14 residues. From germline, CDR1 is MDHEN and CDR2 SYDVKM. Trimming stripped 4 bases from V and 3 bases from J, with 12 bases between. CDR3 DNA sequence: TGTGCCAGCAGTTCAAGGGGCAGTTACTATGGCTACACCTTC. Its translation: CASSSRGSYYGYTF.

This clone was counted between two and nine times. The same CDR3 also results from other DNA sequences found in this sample. The chain carries TRBV20-1 and TRBJ2-7; D is unresolved. The ends were cut back, 3 bases at V and 2 bases at J, with 2 bases in the middle. This CDR3 has 10 residues. Germline V gene sequence: CDR1 DFQATT, CDR2 SNEGSKA (reference sequence). CDR3 sequence reads: CSARTYEQYF. The DNA for the CDR3 is TGCAGTGCTAGGACCTACGAGCAGTACTTC.

The chain recombines TRBV11-3 with TRBJ1-2; TRBD1 matches 9 bases. CDR3 length: 14 amino acids. CDR1 and CDR2 (germline): SGHNT, YENEEA. V trimming: 4 bases; J trimming: 7 bases; junction bases outside the gene matches: 7. The CDR3, as DNA: TGTGCCAGCAGCTCCATACAGGGGGCCGGTGGCTACACCTTC. Residues: CASSSIQGAGGYTF.

The J gene is TRBJ2-5, the V gene TRBV28; D call uncertain. Germline V lookup: CDR1 MDHEN, CDR2 SYDVKM. The V gene lost 4 bases and the J gene lost 6 bases, with 15 bases spanning the gap. The CDR3 is made up of 14 amino acids. The CDR3 region has the DNA TGTGCCAGCAGTTCCGGGCCTTTGGGGAAGACCCAGTACTTC. Translating it yields CASSSGPLGKTQYF.

The sample holds a few counts of this clone. The rearrangement joins TRBV28 to TRBJ1-2, with TRBD1 matching 10 bases. The CDR3 length is 14 residues. CDR1 and CDR2 (germline): MDHEN, SYDVKM. With 3 bases clipped from V and 3 bases from J, the junction kept 1 base outside the gene matches. Written as DNA, the CDR3 is TGTGCCAGCAGTTTCGGGACAGGGGACTATGGCTACACCTTC. Protein sequence: CASSFGTGDYGYTF.

This clone has more than one count but fewer than ten. The chain's CDR3 is CASSSGRANEQFF. The CDR3 DNA follows: TGTGCCAGCAGTAGCGGGAGGGCCAATGAGCAGTTCTTC. The chain couples TRBV6-4 to TRBJ2-1, with 10 bases matching TRBD2. Looked up from germline, CDR1 is MRHNA and CDR2 is SNTAGT. Trimming cost V 5 bases and J 6 bases; bases outside gene matches: 1. This CDR3 comprises 13 residues.

Remarks on this clone: A read error may account for a junction end that differs from germline. V and J are TRBV7-7 and TRBJ1-1, with 9 bases that match TRBD1. The CDR3 covers 15 residues. Germline CDR1 is SSHAT and CDR2 is FNYEAQ (reference sequence). The CDR3 DNA is TGTGCTAGCAGCGCTTTGGGACAGGGTCTAACTGAAGCTTTCTTT. It yields the protein CASSALGQGLTEAFF. The whole variable domain, remainder taken from reference TRBV7-7 and TRBJ1-1, is GAGVSQSPRYKVTKRGQDVTLRCDPISSHATLYWYQQALGQGPEFLTYFNYEAQPDKSGLPSDRFSAERPEGSISTLTIQRTEQRDSAMYRCASSALGQGLTEAFFGQGTRLTVV.

In the case of this clone: This may arise from a read error, as a much more abundant clone is one base away. This specimen includes other DNA sequences encoding the same CDR3. This CDR3 is CASSFGTGGFYEQYF. As DNA, the CDR3 is TGCGCCAGCAGCTTCGGGACAGGGGGGTTCTACGAGCAGTACTTC. The V gene is TRBV5-1, the J gene TRBJ2-7, with 11 bases aligning to TRBD1. The V segment lost 2 bases and the J segment 3 bases; nucleotides outside the gene matches: 4. CDR3 length: 15 residues. Germline CDR1 SGHRS, CDR2 YFSETQ.

This clone was observed a handful of times. This chain connects TRBV7-6 to TRBJ1-2, with TRBD1 matching over 8 bases. Germline loops: CDR1 SGHVS, CDR2 FNYEAQ. The CDR3 is 15 amino acids. With 3 bases clipped from V and 1 base from J, the junction kept 4 bases outside the gene matches. The CDR3 sequence: CASSFGTGDNYGYTF. The CDR3 coding sequence is TGTGCCAGCAGCTTCGGGACAGGAGATAACTATGGCTACACCTTC. The variable domain in full, completed from reference TRBV7-6 and TRBJ1-2, reads GAGVSQSPRYKVTKRGQDVALRCDPISGHVSLYWYRQALGQGPEFLTYFNYEAQQDKSGLPNDRFSAERPEGSISTLTIQRTEQRDSAMYRCASSFGTGDNYGYTFGSGTRLTVV.

The V and J genes are TRBV10-3 and TRBJ1-1, with TRBD1 matching over 7 bases. CDR1 is ENHRY, CDR2 SYGVKD, per germline. The junction had 3 bases not matched to a gene; V was cut back by 0 bases and J by 2 bases. This CDR3 has 15 residues. For the CDR3, the DNA is TGTGCCATCAGTGAGTCAACAGGGGCAAACACTGAAGCTTTCTTT. Translation gives CAISESTGANTEAFF.